One and the same sample provided the 19 T cell receptor beta chains below, sequenced in a study of T-cell memory formation after mild COVID-19. TCRdb independently ran MiXCR on the 5' RACE reads; one entry per CDR3 protein. The sample shows 300,000 or so distinct CDR3 sequences, approximately 15% of them seen only once. The sample consisted of PBMCs or a T cell subset sorted from them (not recorded which). The receptors originated from a man between 18 and 29 years old who had mild COVID-19 (a few samples of this study predate the infection). Cell type and time point are not known.

This chain's CDR3 is CASSPPGTATYEQYF. CDR3 bases: TGTGCCAGCAGCCCACCCGGGACTGCCACCTACGAGCAGTACTTC. This chain joins TRBV14 and TRBJ2-7; a weak D match, TRBD2 (6 bases). The V gene's germline CDR1 is SGHDN and CDR2 FVKESK. Trimming took off 4 bases at V and 2 bases at J, with 15 bases between the two ends. CDR3 length: 15 amino acids.

The rearrangement links TRBV9 to TRBJ2-7, with 10 bases identical to TRBD1. CDR1 and CDR2 (germline): SGDLS, YYNGEE. The CDR3 has 12 residues. Losses at the gene ends were 7 bases for V and 3 bases for J; bases not matched to a gene: 1. The DNA of the CDR3 is TGTGCCAGCGGGACAGGGGACTACGAGCAGTACTTC. Amino acids: CASGTGDYEQYF.

This sequence joins TRBV5-1 and TRBJ2-3; unclear D gene. The germline V and J ends were trimmed by 0 bases and 0 bases, with 8 bases remaining between them. CDR1 and CDR2 from the germline V gene are SGHRS and YFSETQ. The CDR3 is 15 amino acids. CDR3 region: CASSLGHVSTDTQYF. The CDR3 DNA follows: TGCGCCAGCAGCTTGGGGCACGTTAGCACAGATACGCAGTATTTT.

V is TRBV12-3 or TRBV12-4 and J is TRBJ2-3; D unclear. This CDR3 has 15 amino acids. The V end was cut by 6 bases, the J end by 2 bases, with 15 bases between. The CDR3 DNA follows: TGTGCCAGCAGCCACTCGGCGCAAGTCACAGATACGCAGTATTTT. Residues: CASSHSAQVTDTQYF.

V gene TRBV3-1 combines with J gene TRBJ2-7; TRBD2 aligns across 8 bases. The trim removed 4 bases at V and 6 bases at J, leaving 5 bases unmatched. This CDR3 is 13 amino acids long. From germline, CDR1 is LGHDT and CDR2 YNNKEL (reference sequence). DNA for the CDR3: TGTGCCAGCAGCCTGGGACTAGGGACCGAGCAGTACTTC. Amino acid sequence: CASSLGLGTEQYF.

V and J are TRBV7-2 and TRBJ2-1; 12 bases match TRBD2. The germline gives CDR1 SGHTA, CDR2 FQGNSA. After removal of 4 bases from V and 2 bases from J, the junction contained 6 bases not matched to a gene. This CDR3 spans 17 amino acids. CDR3 nucleotides: TGTGCCAGCAGCTCAGCTACTAGCGGGGGGACCTACAATGAGCAGTTCTTC. It translates to CASSSATSGGTYNEQFF.

This clonotype has only a few counts. The genes are TRBV7-9 and TRBJ1-1; unclear D gene. Germline V CDR1 and CDR2: SEHNR, FQNEAQ (reference sequence). Trimming stripped 8 bases from V and 10 bases from J, with 5 bases between. This CDR3 is 8 amino acids long. CDR3 region: CASERAFF. CDR3 nucleotides: TGTGCCAGCGAGCGAGCTTTCTTT.

This clonotype was detected a few times. The rearrangement joins TRBV11-3 to TRBJ2-2, with D tentatively TRBD1 or TRBD2 (5 bases each). The germline V and J ends were trimmed by 5 bases and 10 bases, with 11 bases remaining between them. Germline assignment: CDR1 SGHNT and CDR2 YENEEA. The CDR3 contains 12 residues. The CDR3 sequence is CASSLRGEELFF. CDR3 sequence (DNA): TGTGCCAGCAGCCTGAGGGGCGAGGAGCTGTTTTTT.

In its sample, this clonotype was seen a few times. The chain uses TRBV10-3 and TRBJ2-7; 7 bases line up with TRBD2. CDR1 and CDR2 (germline): ENHRY, SYGVKD. CDR3 length: 15 residues. V shed 0 bases, J shed 0 bases, and the junction held 2 bases outside the gene matches. The CDR3 is CAISESLAVSYEQYF. CDR3 DNA sequence: TGTGCCATCAGTGAGTCCCTAGCGGTCTCCTACGAGCAGTACTTC.

This clonotype was recorded a few times. The chain employs TRBV7-9 and TRBJ1-2, with 8 nucleotides matching TRBD1. CDR3 size: 15 residues. The V and J ends lost 3 bases and 4 bases, in that order; junction bases with no gene match: 7. The germline V gene has CDR1 SEHNR and CDR2 FQNEAQ (reference sequence). The CDR3 loop is CASSFPTGAIYGYTF. CDR3 bases: TGTGCCAGCAGCTTCCCGACAGGGGCGATCTATGGCTACACCTTC.

This chain links TRBV28 with TRBJ2-7, with D possibly being TRBD1 (5 bases). CDR3 length: 15 residues. Germline V CDR1 and CDR2: MDHEN, SYDVKM. V lost 2 bases and J 6 bases, leaving 17 bases between the germline ends. CDR3 sequence: CASSLTPAGPSEQYV. In DNA form, the CDR3 reads TGTGCCAGCAGTTTAACCCCAGCAGGGCCCAGCGAGCAGTACGTC.

This chain links TRBV6-1 with TRBJ2-7, with 11 bases lining up with TRBD2. With 7 bases clipped from V and 7 bases from J, the junction kept 9 bases outside the gene matches. Germline V gene lookup returns CDR1 MNHNS and CDR2 SASEGT. This CDR3 comprises 14 residues. In DNA, the CDR3 is TGTGCCAGCACCCTTGGGACTAGCGGCAGGGAGCAGTACGTC. This gives the protein CASTLGTSGREQYV.

The rearrangement joins TRBV6-2 or TRBV6-3 to TRBJ2-4; D not certain. Trimming left V 4 bases short and J 0 bases short, with 10 bases between. This CDR3 has 15 residues. Per the germline V gene, CDR1 is MNHEY and CDR2 is SVGEGT. The CDR3 reads CASSSWTIAKNIQYF. DNA for the CDR3: TGTGCCAGCAGTTCCTGGACGATAGCCAAAAACATTCAGTACTTC.

The chain joins TRBV7-2 to TRBJ2-3, with TRBD2 matching 8 bases. CDR1 SGHTA and CDR2 FQGNSA come from the germline V gene. V was pared by 8 bases and J by 1 base, with 11 bases of the junction left unmatched. CDR3 length equals 16 residues. The CDR3 nucleotides are TGTGCCAGCCGATCGGGGGGGAACGCGGGCACAGATACGCAGTATTTT. Translating it yields CASRSGGNAGTDTQYF.

This sequence joins TRBV18 and TRBJ1-5; D gene unclear. Germline V lookup: CDR1 KGHSH, CDR2 LQKENI. V was clipped by 5 bases and J by 2 bases, with 13 bases between them. The CDR3 is 15 residues long. The CDR3 region has the DNA TGTGCCAGCTCAGAGCGGCCTACCGGCAATCAGCCCCAGCATTTT. Translating gives CASSERPTGNQPQHF.

The chain carries TRBV11-2 and TRBJ2-2, with D possibly being TRBD2 (7 bases). Germline CDR1 is SGHAT and CDR2 is FQNNGV. The CDR3 is 17 amino acids. V was cut by 1 base and J by 4 bases, with 16 bases left in between. The CDR3 DNA reads as TGTGCCAGCAGCTTAGTCGGCGGGGGCCCGTCCACCGGGGAGCTGTTTTTT. Translating gives CASSLVGGGPSTGELFF. Supplemented by reference TRBV11-2 and TRBJ2-2, the full variable domain reads EAGVAQSPRYKIIEKRQSVAFWCNPISGHATLYWYQQILGQGPKLLIQFQNNGVVDDSQLPKDRFSAERLKGVDSTLKIQPAKLEDSAVYLCASSLVGGGPSTGELFFGEGSRLTVL.

J is TRBJ2-5 and V is TRBV5-1, with 9 bases aligning to TRBD2. J was trimmed by 0 bases and V by 0 bases; bases with no gene match: 3. The CDR3 has 16 amino acids. The germline V gene has CDR1 SGHRS and CDR2 YFSETQ. CDR3 residues: CASSLVVAGDQETQYF. DNA for the CDR3: TGCGCCAGCAGCTTGGTTGTAGCGGGGGACCAAGAGACCCAGTACTTC.

CDR3 coding DNA: TGTGCCAGCAGCCCTCGGAGGGGAGCTAACTATGGCTACACCTTC. Translation gives CASSPRRGANYGYTF. This sequence joins TRBV7-8 and TRBJ1-2; perhaps TRBD1 as D (5 bases). The germline V and J ends were trimmed by 5 bases and 0 bases, with 13 bases remaining between them. This CDR3 spans 15 amino acids. Germline V CDR1 and CDR2: SGHVS, FQNEAQ.

The V gene is TRBV16, the J gene TRBJ1-1; D might be TRBD1 (6 bases). The CDR3 loop spans 14 amino acids. Germline CDR1 KGHSY, CDR2 FQNENV. V dropped 0 bases and J dropped 7 bases, with 12 bases sitting between them. CDR3 residues: CASSQSQIQGEAFF. CDR3 DNA: TGTGCCAGCAGCCAATCACAAATACAGGGTGAAGCTTTCTTT.